This TCR beta chain is from a study of spatial heterogeneity in lung cancer. Study in general: Detection consistently yielded more beta chains than alpha chains. Each distinct TCR and UMI combination averaged more than ten appearances in raw reads.

This clonotype was seen ten or more times. V was shortened by 5 bases and J by 1 base, with 8 bases between the two germline ends. CDR3 length: 12 residues. Per the germline V gene, CDR1 is DFQATT and CDR2 is SNEGSKA (reference sequence). MiXCR was run by TCRdb on the 5' RACE reads, yielding one entry per CDR3 protein. The sample carries approximately 25,000 distinct CDR3 sequences, around 7% recorded once. Time point indicated: sample taken at primary tumor resection. Unsorted samples of tumor, nontumor lung or frozen PBMC had their whole RNA sequenced. The chain has TRBV20-1 and TRBJ1-1; D gene unclear. The clonotype comes from a male donor with early-stage non-small cell lung cancer. Material: PBMCs, obtained at surgery. The CDR3 DNA reads as TGCAGTGCTTCTAAAGGGAACACTGAAGCTTTCTTT. Translated, it gives CSASKGNTEAFF.